The 16 T cell receptor beta chains given below trace back to one sample, sequenced in a study of cytomegalovirus exposure and HLA in healthy donors. PCR involved 60 Vbeta and 13 Jbeta primers. TCRdb's table, derived via immunoSEQ multiplex PCR, lists solely in-frame clones and lacks some. The table has about 130,000 clones, about 61% seen once. Sequencing was carried out using PBMCs. These receptors came from a woman in her forties in good health and CMV-seronegative.

The gene calls are TRBV5-6 and TRBJ2-7, with 7 bases lining up with TRBD2. Germline trimming cut 4 bases from V and 0 bases from J; bases unmatched to any gene: 13. CDR1 is SGHDT, CDR2 YYEEEE, per germline. The CDR3 runs 17 residues. The CDR3 loop is CASSRLLLTGGSYEQYF. The CDR3 DNA reads as TGTGCCAGCAGCCGCCTCCTCCTGACGGGGGGCTCCTACGAGCAGTACTTC.

The table lists this clone with a few counts. The rearrangement uses TRBV28 and TRBJ1-1, with a weak D call TRBD1 (5 bases). Trimming removed 7 bases from V and 0 bases from J, with 12 bases in between. The CDR3 extends over 14 amino acids. The germline V gene encodes CDR1 MDHEN and CDR2 SYDVKM. In DNA, the CDR3 is TGTGCCAGCATAGTTTCGGGGGTGAACACTGAAGCTTTCTTT. Amino acid sequence: CASIVSGVNTEAFF.

The genes are TRBV7-3 and TRBJ2-1, with 12 bases lining up with TRBD2. The junction had 2 bases not matched to a gene; V was cut back by 5 bases and J by 3 bases. The CDR3 loop spans 15 amino acids. Germline CDR1 is SGHTA and CDR2 is FQGTGA. CDR3 sequence (DNA): TGTGCCAGCAGCCCGACTAGCGGGGGCTACAATGAGCAGTTCTTC. The encoded protein is CASSPTSGGYNEQFF.

This clone has only one observation. CDR3 in DNA: TGTGCCAGCAGCACTGGCGGTCAGACCCAGTACTTC. Its translation: CASSTGGQTQYF. The chain couples TRBV7-9 to TRBJ2-5; D gene unclear. Between the trimmed V and J ends, which lost 5 bases and 6 bases, there was a span of 10 bases. The CDR3 runs to 12 residues. Germline V gene data show CDR1 as SEHNR and CDR2 as FQNEAQ (reference sequence).

The V gene is TRBV9, the J gene TRBJ1-6; TRBD1 agrees at 8 bases. Germline V gives CDR1 SGDLS, CDR2 YYNGEE. After removal of 3 bases from V and 7 bases from J, the junction contained 3 bases not matched to a gene. The CDR3 has 14 residues. DNA of the CDR3: TGTGCCAGCAGCGGGACAGGGTTGAATTCACCCCTCCACTTT. Protein sequence: CASSGTGLNSPLHF.

The chain joins TRBV10-3 to TRBJ2-4; D is ambiguous. The CDR3 covers 14 residues. CDR1 ENHRY and CDR2 SYGVKD come from the germline V gene. Trimming removed 10 bases at V and 7 bases at J, with 20 bases between. The CDR3 loop reads CATRPTLVDNIQYF. The CDR3 DNA is TGTGCCACCAGACCTACCCTAGTAGATAACATTCAGTACTTC.

This clone was counted only a few times. This chain joins TRBV27 and TRBJ2-5; maybe TRBD2 (6 bases). This CDR3 comprises 13 residues. V was pared by 6 bases and J by 5 bases, with 13 bases between. Germline V CDR1 and CDR2: MNHEY, SMNVEV (reference sequence). DNA for the CDR3: TGTGCCAGCAGCAGGGAGGTGCGGGAGACCCAGTACTTC. Its protein product is CASSREVRETQYF.

V gene TRBV7-2 combines with J gene TRBJ2-1; perhaps TRBD1 as D (7 bases). The CDR3 has 16 amino acids. From germline, CDR1 is SGHTA and CDR2 FQGNSA. Trimming stripped 2 bases from V and 4 bases from J, with 15 bases between. This CDR3 reads CASSLLGQGGYNEQFF. The DNA for the CDR3 is TGTGCCAGCAGCTTACTCGGTCAGGGGGGATACAATGAGCAGTTCTTC.

The rearrangement joins TRBV7-9 to TRBJ1-1; 8 nucleotides match TRBD1. Germline V lookup: CDR1 SEHNR, CDR2 FQNEAQ (reference sequence). This CDR3 region has 14 residues. The V segment lost 5 bases and the J segment 0 bases; nucleotides outside the gene matches: 2. CDR3 protein: CASSRGQVNTEAFF. DNA of the CDR3: TGTGCCAGCAGCAGGGGACAGGTGAACACTGAAGCTTTCTTT.

V usage is TRBV7-8 and J usage is TRBJ1-5, with 9 nucleotides matching TRBD1. Germline lookup yields CDR1 SGHVS and CDR2 FQNEAQ. The CDR3 is made up of 15 amino acids. With 6 bases clipped from V and 0 bases from J, the junction kept 3 bases outside the gene matches. The CDR3 region has the DNA TGTGCCAGCAGAGCACAGGGGGCTAGCAATCAGCCCCAGCATTTT. Its protein product is CASRAQGASNQPQHF.

The rearrangement joins TRBV20-1 to TRBJ2-5; D is perhaps TRBD2 (5 bases). The CDR3 covers 10 residues. Trimming cost V 6 bases and J 5 bases, with 7 bases left between them. Germline CDR1 is DFQATT and CDR2 is SNEGSKA (reference sequence). The CDR3 DNA follows: TGCAGTGCCCCGGGGGAGACCCAGTACTTC. The encoded protein is CSAPGETQYF.

The V gene is TRBV4-2, the J gene TRBJ1-2; 12 bases are a match to TRBD1. V trimming: 0 bases; J trimming: 7 bases; junction bases outside the gene matches: 3. Germline V gene data show CDR1 as LGHNA and CDR2 as YNFKEQ. The CDR3 extends over 15 amino acids. CDR3: CASSQEGQGASGYTF. The CDR3 region has the DNA TGTGCCAGCAGCCAAGAGGGACAGGGGGCGAGTGGCTACACCTTC.

The genes are TRBV5-1 and TRBJ1-5, with no clear D. The germline V gene encodes CDR1 SGHRS and CDR2 YFSETQ. V dropped 0 bases and J dropped 3 bases, with 10 bases sitting between them. The CDR3 has 15 amino acids. The CDR3 spells CASSLAGGFNQPQHF. The CDR3 nucleotides are TGCGCCAGCAGCTTGGCCGGCGGGTTCAATCAGCCCCAGCATTTT. Complete variable domain (other parts from reference TRBV5-1 and TRBJ1-5): KAGVTQTPRYLIKTRGQQVTLSCSPISGHRSVSWYQQTPGQGLQFLFEYFSETQRNKGNFPGRFSGRQFSNSRSEMNVSTLELGDSALYLCASSLAGGFNQPQHFGDGTRLSIL.

This clone was observed a few times. J is TRBJ2-1 and V is TRBV2, with 8 bases aligning to TRBD1. V was pared by 9 bases and J by 9 bases, with 13 bases of the junction left unmatched. Germline lookup yields CDR1 SNHLY and CDR2 FYNNEI. There are 14 residues in the CDR3. The CDR3 here is CASTDRAPRPEQFF. DNA for the CDR3: TGTGCCAGTACGGACAGGGCACCTCGACCTGAGCAGTTCTTC. The complete variable domain, with remaining parts taken from reference TRBV2 and TRBJ2-1, reads EPEVTQTPSHQVTQMGQEVILRCVPISNHLYFYWYRQILGQKVEFLVSFYNNEISEKSEIFDDQFSVERPDGSNFTLKIRSTKLEDSAMYFCASTDRAPRPEQFFGPGTRLTVL.

The count of this clone is one. The V and J genes are TRBV19 and TRBJ1-2; 9 bases line up with TRBD1. CDR3 length: 13 amino acids. Germline CDR1 is LNHDA and CDR2 is SQIVND (reference sequence). With 5 bases clipped from V and 7 bases from J, the junction kept 5 bases outside the gene matches. CDR3 in amino acids: CASSGTGLSGYTF. The CDR3 DNA is TGTGCCAGTAGTGGGACAGGGTTATCTGGCTACACCTTC.

The chain's CDR3 is CASSFGTQTYEQYF. CDR3 coding DNA: TGTGCCAGCAGCTTCGGGACACAGACCTACGAGCAGTACTTC. V is TRBV7-9 and J is TRBJ2-5; D is possibly TRBD1 (6 bases). The end of the DNA is better explained by TRBJ2-7, so the J call may be wrong. This CDR3 region has 14 residues. The V gene's germline CDR1 is SEHNR and CDR2 FQNEAQ (reference sequence).